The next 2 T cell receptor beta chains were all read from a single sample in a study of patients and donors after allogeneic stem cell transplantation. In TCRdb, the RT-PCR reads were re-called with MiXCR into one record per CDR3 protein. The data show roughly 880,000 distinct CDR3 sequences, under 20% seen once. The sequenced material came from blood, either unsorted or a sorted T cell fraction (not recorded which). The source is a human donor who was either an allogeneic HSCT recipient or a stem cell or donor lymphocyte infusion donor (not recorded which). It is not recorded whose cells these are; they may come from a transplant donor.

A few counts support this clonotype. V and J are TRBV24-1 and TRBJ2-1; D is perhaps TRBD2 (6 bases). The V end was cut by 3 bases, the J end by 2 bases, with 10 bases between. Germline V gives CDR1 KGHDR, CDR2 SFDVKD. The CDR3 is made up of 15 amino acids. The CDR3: CATSDRDSTYNEQFF. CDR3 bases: TGTGCCACCAGTGATAGGGACTCGACCTACAATGAGCAGTTCTTC.

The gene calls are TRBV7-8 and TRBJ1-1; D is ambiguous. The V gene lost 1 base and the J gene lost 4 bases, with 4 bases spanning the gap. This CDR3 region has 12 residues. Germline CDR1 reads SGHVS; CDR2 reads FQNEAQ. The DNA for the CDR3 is TGTGCCAGCAGCTTAGTCCCCACTGAAGCTTTCTTT. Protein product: CASSLVPTEAFF.